These 25 T cell receptor beta chains were sequenced from one sample in a study of human CD8 memory T cell subsets. Libraries of TCR beta chains were produced by 5' RACE (UMI-labeled). TCRdb reprocessed the 5' RACE reads and stores each CDR3 protein as one record, lacking DNA. In total, the table holds about 11,000 distinct CDR3 sequences. The sample comprised CD8+ T cells from PBMCs. The receptors originated from a human donor in good health.

J is TRBJ2-2 and V is TRBV18. The germline CDR1 and CDR2 sequences are KGHSH and LQKENI. The CDR3 covers 11 residues. The CDR3: CASQFSGELFF.

By frequency, this clonotype registers medium-sized. This sequence joins TRBV19 and TRBJ2-1. The CDR3 is 13 amino acids. Germline CDR1 and CDR2: LNHDA and SQIVND (reference sequence). Here the CDR3 reads CASSIADYNEQFF.

The chain couples TRBV20-1 to TRBJ2-5; the D gene TCRdb calls, TRBD2, cannot be checked with no DNA. In germline, CDR1 is DFQATT, CDR2 SNEGSKA (reference sequence). This CDR3 has 15 amino acids. The CDR3 reads CSARDAAGASGTQYF.

The CDR3 loop is CASSQDLALTDTQYF. This chain connects TRBV4-1 to TRBJ2-3. Looked up from germline, CDR1 is MGHRA and CDR2 is YSYEKL. The CDR3 is made up of 15 amino acids.

The chain recombines TRBV24-1 with TRBJ2-5; absent DNA, TCRdb's TRBD2 call cannot be checked. From germline, CDR1 is KGHDR and CDR2 SFDVKD. This CDR3 region has 13 residues. Here the CDR3 reads CATSDLAGETQYF.

The chain couples TRBV5-6 to TRBJ2-5. Germline V gene sequence: CDR1 SGHDT, CDR2 YYEEEE. CDR3 length equals 13 residues. The CDR3 loop is CASSRQPQETQYF. The full variable domain, in which reference TRBV5-6 and TRBJ2-5 provide the parts outside the CDR3, is DAGVTQSPTHLIKTRGQQVTLRCSPKSGHDTVSWYQQALGQGPQFIFQYYEEEERQRGNFPDRFSGHQFPNYSSELNVNALLLGDSALYLCASSRQPQETQYFGPGTRLLVL.

The rearrangement uses TRBV5-5 and TRBJ2-1; TCRdb picks TRBD1, but there is no DNA to check that call. CDR3 size: 14 residues. The V gene's germline CDR1 is SGHKS and CDR2 YYEKEE (reference sequence). This CDR3 is CASSLLPEAREQFF.

This clonotype shows up as medium-sized by frequency. The rearrangement uses TRBV29-1 and TRBJ2-3; the D call of TRBD2 rests on TCRdb alone, since no DNA is present to check it. The CDR3 consists of 13 residues. Germline V gene data show CDR1 as SQVTM and CDR2 as ANQGSEA. The CDR3 region is CSVEGEAGRSQYF.

The chain couples TRBV28 to TRBJ2-2; TCRdb returns TRBD1, unconfirmable since there is no DNA. The CDR3 is 14 amino acids. Germline values: CDR1 MDHEN, CDR2 SYDVKM. The CDR3 region is CASSRGSNTGELFF.

The V gene is TRBV7-2, the J gene TRBJ2-3; checking the TCRdb D call of TRBD2 is not possible without DNA. CDR3 length equals 16 residues. Germline-derived CDR1 and CDR2 are SGHTA and FQGNSA. CDR3 protein: CASSSSVAGEPDTQYF.

V and J are TRBV14 and TRBJ2-7; the TCRdb call, TRBD1, lacks DNA for checking. Germline CDR1 SGHDN, CDR2 FVKESK. This CDR3 contains 15 residues. The CDR3 sequence: CASSQYEGLPYEQYF.

The chain recombines TRBV4-3 with TRBJ2-1; TCRdb reports TRBD1, a call that lacks DNA to check it against. The V gene's germline CDR1 is LGHNA and CDR2 YSLEER. The CDR3 is made up of 17 amino acids. Here the CDR3 reads CASSQGYYGQLDNEQFF.

This clonotype is called medium-sized based on its frequency. This chain links TRBV28 with TRBJ1-1; TCRdb lists TRBD1, though no DNA is available to test this call. Germline-derived CDR1 and CDR2 are MDHEN and SYDVKM. This CDR3 has 14 residues. The CDR3 sequence: CASSTQTENTEAFF. The full variable domain, in which reference TRBV28 and TRBJ1-1 provide the parts outside the CDR3, is DVKVTQSSRYLVKRTGEKVFLECVQDMDHENMFWYRQDPGLGLRLIYFSYDVKMKEKGDIPEGYSVSREKKERFSLILESASTNQTSMYLCASSTQTENTEAFFGQGTRLTVV.

Judged by frequency, this clonotype is medium-sized. The genes are TRBV6-5 and TRBJ2-1; the D call of TRBD1 rests on TCRdb alone, since no DNA is present to check it. CDR1 and CDR2 (germline): MNHEY, SVGAGI. This CDR3 has 16 residues. Here the CDR3 reads CASSYAGQGVYNEQFF.

This sequence joins TRBV12-3 or TRBV12-4 and TRBJ2-2; no DNA is available, so the TRBD2 call from TCRdb remains unchecked. This CDR3 has 17 amino acids. Here the CDR3 reads CASSPTKGRANTGELFF.

The gene calls are TRBV13 and TRBJ2-1; TCRdb reports TRBD1, a call that lacks DNA to check it against. CDR1 and CDR2 (germline): PRHDT, FYEKMQ (reference sequence). The length of the CDR3 is 16 residues. The CDR3 loop reads CASSLPQGGAHNEQFF.

The J gene is TRBJ2-2, the V gene TRBV5-1; the D call from TCRdb, TRBD2, cannot be confirmed without DNA. The CDR3 is 16 residues long. Germline V gene lookup returns CDR1 SGHRS and CDR2 YFSETQ. CDR3 amino acids: CASSFPSGRITGELFF.

V and J are TRBV6-6 and TRBJ2-7; TCRdb's D call, TRBD1, is unchecked because there is no DNA. The germline V gene encodes CDR1 MNHNY and CDR2 SVGAGI (reference sequence). The CDR3 runs 15 residues. Here the CDR3 reads CASSPPGTGTYEQYF.

The chain recombines TRBV19 with TRBJ2-2; there is no DNA to check the TCRdb D call of TRBD1. The germline V gene encodes CDR1 LNHDA and CDR2 SQIVND (reference sequence). The CDR3 is made up of 15 amino acids. The CDR3 here is CASSARDSNTGELFF.

In terms of frequency, this clonotype is medium-sized. The chain is built from TRBV20-1 and TRBJ1-3; the D gene TCRdb calls, TRBD1, cannot be checked with no DNA. This CDR3 is 15 amino acids long. CDR1 is DFQATT and CDR2 is SNEGSKA in the germline V gene (reference sequence). The CDR3 sequence: CSASIRGFYENTIYF.

This rearrangement joins TRBV23-1 to TRBJ2-2; TCRdb's D gene call, TRBD2, goes unchecked for lack of DNA. TRBV23-1 is sorted into the ORF group, with uncertain function. The CDR3 is made up of 19 amino acids. The CDR3 loop reads CASTAPKLAGDLNTGELFF.

The chain couples TRBV6-5 to TRBJ2-7; TCRdb names TRBD2, which stays unverified in the absence of DNA. Germline CDR1 is MNHEY and CDR2 is SVGAGI. The CDR3 runs to 14 residues. The CDR3 is CASRPASGGYEQYF.

In terms of frequency, this clonotype is medium-sized. The V call is TRBV6-5, the J call TRBJ2-7; TCRdb indicates TRBD1, and absent DNA this call remains unverified. CDR3 length: 15 amino acids. Germline CDR1 is MNHEY and CDR2 is SVGAGI. The CDR3 here is CASSYSATVSYEQYF.

This clonotype is identified as large from frequency. J is TRBJ1-2 and V is TRBV29-1; TCRdb names TRBD1, which stays unverified in the absence of DNA. This CDR3 is built from 15 residues. CDR1 is SQVTM and CDR2 is ANQGSEA in the germline V gene. CDR3: CSVEDYNRVDYGYTF.

This rearrangement joins TRBV4-3 to TRBJ2-7; TCRdb picks TRBD1, but there is no DNA to check that call. CDR1 and CDR2 from the germline V gene are LGHNA and YSLEER. The CDR3 loop spans 13 amino acids. The CDR3 sequence: CASSQVEGGEQYF.